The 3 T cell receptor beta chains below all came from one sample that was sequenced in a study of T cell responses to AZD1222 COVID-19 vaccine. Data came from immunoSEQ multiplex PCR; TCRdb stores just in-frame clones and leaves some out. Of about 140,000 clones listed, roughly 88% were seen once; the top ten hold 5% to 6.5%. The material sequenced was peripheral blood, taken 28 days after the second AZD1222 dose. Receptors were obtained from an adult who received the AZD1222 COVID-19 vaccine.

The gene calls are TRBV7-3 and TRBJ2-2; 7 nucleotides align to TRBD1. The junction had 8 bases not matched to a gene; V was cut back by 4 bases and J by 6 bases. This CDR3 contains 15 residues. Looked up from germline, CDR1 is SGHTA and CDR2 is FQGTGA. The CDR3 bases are TGTGCCAGCAGCTCTATAGACAGGGTTGCCGGGGAGCTGTTTTTT. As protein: CASSSIDRVAGELFF.

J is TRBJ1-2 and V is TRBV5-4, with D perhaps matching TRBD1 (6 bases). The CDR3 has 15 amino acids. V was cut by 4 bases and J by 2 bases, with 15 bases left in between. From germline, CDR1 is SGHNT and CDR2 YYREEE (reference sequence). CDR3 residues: CASSRWDTLNYGYTF. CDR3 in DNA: TGTGCCAGCAGCAGATGGGACACCCTGAACTATGGCTACACCTTC. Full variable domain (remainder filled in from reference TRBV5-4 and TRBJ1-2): ETGVTQSPTHLIKTRGQQVTLRCSSQSGHNTVSWYQQALGQGPQFIFQYYREEENGRGNFPPRFSGLQFPNYSSELNVNALELDDSALYLCASSRWDTLNYGYTFGSGTRLTVV.

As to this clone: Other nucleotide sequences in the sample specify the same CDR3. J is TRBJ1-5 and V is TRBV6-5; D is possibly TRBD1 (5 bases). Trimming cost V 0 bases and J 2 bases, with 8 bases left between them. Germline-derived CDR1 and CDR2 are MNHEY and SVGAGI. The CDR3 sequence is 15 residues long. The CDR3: CASSYSQGGNQPQHF. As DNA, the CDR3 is TGTGCCAGCAGTTACTCCCAGGGTGGCAATCAGCCCCAGCATTTT.